This T cell receptor beta chain was sequenced during a study of cytomegalovirus exposure and HLA in healthy donors. Study results and limitations: Across HLA loci, a later analysis found differing TCR association rates, with DRB1 most and HLA-C fewest. More than 15,000 TCR beta sequences were associated with HLA alleles at 0.05 false discovery rate in a later analysis.

The V gene end was trimmed by 3 bases and the J gene end by 3 bases; junction bases not matched to a gene: 5. This CDR3 is built from 15 residues. CDR1 and CDR2 (germline): SGHVS, FQNEAQ. In the PCR, 60 Vbeta and 13 Jbeta primers were used. TCRdb's copy holds only in-frame clones and misses some; the assay was immunoSEQ multiplex PCR. The sample carries some 170,000 clones, 77% recorded once. Remarks on this clone: Its antigen is not known.

This receptor was taken from a woman aged 55-69 years in good health and CMV-seropositive. The chain carries TRBV7-8 and TRBJ2-1, with TRBD2 matching 7 bases. Material for sequencing was PBMCs. The CDR3 coding sequence is TGTGCCAGCAGCTTCCGGCTAGCGGTCTACAATGAGCAGTTCTTC. It yields the protein CASSFRLAVYNEQFF. Based on the CDR3 plus reference TRBV7-8 and TRBJ2-1, the full variable domain is GAGVSQSPRYKVAKRGQDVALRCDPISGHVSLFWYQQALGQGPEFLTYFQNEAQLDKSGLPSDRFFAERPEGSVSTLKIQRTQQEDSAVYLCASSFRLAVYNEQFFGPGTRLTVL.